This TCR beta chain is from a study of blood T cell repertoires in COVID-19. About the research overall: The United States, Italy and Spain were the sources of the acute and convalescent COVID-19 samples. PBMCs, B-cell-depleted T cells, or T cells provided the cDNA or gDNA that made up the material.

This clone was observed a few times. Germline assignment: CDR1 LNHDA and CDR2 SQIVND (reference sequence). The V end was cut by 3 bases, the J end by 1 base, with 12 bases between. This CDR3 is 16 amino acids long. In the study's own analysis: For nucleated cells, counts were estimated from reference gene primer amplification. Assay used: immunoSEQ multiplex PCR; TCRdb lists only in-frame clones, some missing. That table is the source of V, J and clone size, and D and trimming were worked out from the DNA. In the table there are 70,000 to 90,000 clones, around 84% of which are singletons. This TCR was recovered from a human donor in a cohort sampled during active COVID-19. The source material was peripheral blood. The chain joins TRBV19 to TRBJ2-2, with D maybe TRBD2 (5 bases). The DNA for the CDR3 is TGTGCCAGTAGTATTGAGGCGGGCCGGAACACCGGGGAGCTGTTTTTT. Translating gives CASSIEAGRNTGELFF. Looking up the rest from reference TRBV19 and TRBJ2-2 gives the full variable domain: DGGITQSPKYLFRKEGQNVTLSCEQNLNHDAMYWYRQDPGQGLRLIYYSQIVNDFQKGDIAEGYSVSREKKESFPLTVTSAQKNPTAFYLCASSIEAGRNTGELFFGEGSRLTVL.